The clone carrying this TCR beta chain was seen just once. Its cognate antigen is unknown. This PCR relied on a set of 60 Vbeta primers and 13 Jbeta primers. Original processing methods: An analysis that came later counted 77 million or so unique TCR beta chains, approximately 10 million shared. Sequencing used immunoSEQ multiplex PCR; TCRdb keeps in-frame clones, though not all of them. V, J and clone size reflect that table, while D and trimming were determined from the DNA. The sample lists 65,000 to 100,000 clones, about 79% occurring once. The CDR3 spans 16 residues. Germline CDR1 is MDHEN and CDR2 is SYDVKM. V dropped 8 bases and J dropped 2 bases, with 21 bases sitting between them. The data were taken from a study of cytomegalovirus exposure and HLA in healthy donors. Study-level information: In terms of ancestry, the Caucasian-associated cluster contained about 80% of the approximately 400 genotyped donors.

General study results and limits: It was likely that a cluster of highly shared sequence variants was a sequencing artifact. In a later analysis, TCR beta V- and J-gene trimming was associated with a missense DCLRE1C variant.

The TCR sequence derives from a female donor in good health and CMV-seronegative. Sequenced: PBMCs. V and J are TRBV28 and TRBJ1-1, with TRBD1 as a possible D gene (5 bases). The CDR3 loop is CASPGGARQANTEAFF. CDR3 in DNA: TGTGCCAGCCCTGGTGGGGCTCGGCAGGCAAACACTGAAGCTTTCTTT.